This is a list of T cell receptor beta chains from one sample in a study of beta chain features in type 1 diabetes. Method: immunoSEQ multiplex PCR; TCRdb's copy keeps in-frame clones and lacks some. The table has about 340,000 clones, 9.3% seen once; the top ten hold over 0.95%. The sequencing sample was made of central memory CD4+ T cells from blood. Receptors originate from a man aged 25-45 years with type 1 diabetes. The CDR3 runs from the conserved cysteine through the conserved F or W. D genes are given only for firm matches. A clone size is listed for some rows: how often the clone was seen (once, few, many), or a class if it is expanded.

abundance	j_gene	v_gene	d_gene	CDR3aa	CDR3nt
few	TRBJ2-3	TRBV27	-	CASSSGLVGTDTQYF	TGTGCCAGCAGTTCGGGACTCGTGGGCACAGATACGCAGTATTTT
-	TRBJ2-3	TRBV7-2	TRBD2	CASSSRLAGRDTQYF	TGTGCCAGCAGCTCAAGACTAGCGGGTAGGGATACGCAGTATTTT
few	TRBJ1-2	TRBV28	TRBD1	CASWSTDRRYGYTF	TGTGCCAGCTGGTCCACGGACAGGAGATATGGCTACACCTTC
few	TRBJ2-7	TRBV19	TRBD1	CASSFAPGTGADEQYF	TGTGCCAGTAGTTTCGCCCCCGGGACAGGGGCGGACGAGCAGTACTTC
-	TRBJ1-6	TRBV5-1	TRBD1	CASSISRDRASPLHF	TGCGCCAGCAGCATCAGCCGGGACAGGGCTTCACCCCTCCACTTT
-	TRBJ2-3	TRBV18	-	CASSPQSRADTQYF	TGTGCCAGCTCACCGCAATCACGAGCAGATACGCAGTATTTT
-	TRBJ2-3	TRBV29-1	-	CSVEDGEYSTDTQYF	TGCAGCGTTGAAGACGGCGAATACAGCACAGATACGCAGTATTTT
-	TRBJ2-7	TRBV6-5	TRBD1	CASSPLGQGKYEQYF	TGTGCCAGCAGTCCATTGGGACAGGGGAAGTACGAGCAGTACTTC
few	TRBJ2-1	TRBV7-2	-	CASSLISNMRAGAIF	TGTGCCAGCAGCTTAATTAGTAATATGAGGGCAGGGGCGATCTTC
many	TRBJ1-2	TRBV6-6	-	CASGDSDGYGYTF	TGTGCCAGCGGAGACTCGGACGGCTATGGCTACACCTTC
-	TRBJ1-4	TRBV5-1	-	CASRQVATNEKLFF	TGCGCCAGCAGGCAGGTCGCAACTAATGAAAAACTGTTTTTT
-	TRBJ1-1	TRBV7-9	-	CASSLVRQSSEAFF	TGTGCCAGCAGCTTAGTTCGGCAGAGTTCTGAAGCTTTCTTT
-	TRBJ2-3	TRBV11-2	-	CASSSSGTHWTDTQYF	TGTGCCAGCAGCTCATCCGGGACACACTGGACAGATACGCAGTATTTT
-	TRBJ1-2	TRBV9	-	CASQDLNNYGYTF	TGTGCCAGCCAGGACCTGAACAACTATGGCTACACCTTC
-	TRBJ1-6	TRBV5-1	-	CASSLLGEFPLHF	TGCGCCAGCAGCTTGTTAGGGGAATTCCCCCTCCACTTT
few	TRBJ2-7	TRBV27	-	CASSKYEQYF	TGTGCCAGCAGCAAATACGAGCAGTACTTC